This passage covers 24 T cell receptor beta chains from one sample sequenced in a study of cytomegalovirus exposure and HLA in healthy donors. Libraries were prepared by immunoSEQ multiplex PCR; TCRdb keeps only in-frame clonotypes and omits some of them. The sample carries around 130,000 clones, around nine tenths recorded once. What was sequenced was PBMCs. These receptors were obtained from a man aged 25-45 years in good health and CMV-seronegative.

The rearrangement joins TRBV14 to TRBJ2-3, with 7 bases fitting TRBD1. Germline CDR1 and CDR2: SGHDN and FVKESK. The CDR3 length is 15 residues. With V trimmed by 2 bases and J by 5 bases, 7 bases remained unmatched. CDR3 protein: CASSQLLTGLDTQYF. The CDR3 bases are TGTGCCAGCAGCCAATTATTGACAGGGTTAGATACGCAGTATTTT.

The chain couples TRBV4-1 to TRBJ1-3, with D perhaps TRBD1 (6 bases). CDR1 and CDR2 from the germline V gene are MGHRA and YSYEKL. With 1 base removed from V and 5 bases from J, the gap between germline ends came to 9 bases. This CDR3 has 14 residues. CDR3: CASSQVGGRNTIYF. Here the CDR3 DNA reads TGCGCCAGCAGCCAAGTTGGGGGCAGAAACACCATATATTTT.

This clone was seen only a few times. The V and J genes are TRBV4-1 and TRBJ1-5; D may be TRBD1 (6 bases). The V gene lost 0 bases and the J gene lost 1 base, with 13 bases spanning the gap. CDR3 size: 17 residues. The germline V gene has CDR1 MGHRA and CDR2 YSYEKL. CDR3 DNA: TGCGCCAGCAGCCAAGATCGGGGGGCAGCAAGCAATCAGCCCCAGCATTTT. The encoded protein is CASSQDRGAASNQPQHF.

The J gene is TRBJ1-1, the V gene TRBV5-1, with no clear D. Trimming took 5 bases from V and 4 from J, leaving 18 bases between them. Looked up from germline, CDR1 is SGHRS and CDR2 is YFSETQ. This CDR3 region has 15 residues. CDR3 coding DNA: TGCGCCAGCAGTCGTTACGAGAACTACGGCACTGAAGCTTTCTTT. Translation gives CASSRYENYGTEAFF. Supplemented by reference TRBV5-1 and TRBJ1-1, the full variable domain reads KAGVTQTPRYLIKTRGQQVTLSCSPISGHRSVSWYQQTPGQGLQFLFEYFSETQRNKGNFPGRFSGRQFSNSRSEMNVSTLELGDSALYLCASSRYENYGTEAFFGQGTRLTVV.

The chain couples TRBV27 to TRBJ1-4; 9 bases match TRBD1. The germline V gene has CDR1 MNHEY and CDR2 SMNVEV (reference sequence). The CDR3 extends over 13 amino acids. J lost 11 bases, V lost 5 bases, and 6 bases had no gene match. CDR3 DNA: TGTGCCAGCAGTACGGGGGACAGGGTCAAACTGTTTTTT. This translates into CASSTGDRVKLFF.

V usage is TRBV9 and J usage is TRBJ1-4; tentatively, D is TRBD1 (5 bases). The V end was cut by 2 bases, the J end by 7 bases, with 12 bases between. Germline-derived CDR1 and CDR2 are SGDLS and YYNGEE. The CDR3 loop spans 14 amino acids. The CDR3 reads CASSVGQLGEKLFF. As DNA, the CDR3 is TGTGCCAGCAGCGTGGGGCAGCTTGGTGAAAAACTGTTTTTT.

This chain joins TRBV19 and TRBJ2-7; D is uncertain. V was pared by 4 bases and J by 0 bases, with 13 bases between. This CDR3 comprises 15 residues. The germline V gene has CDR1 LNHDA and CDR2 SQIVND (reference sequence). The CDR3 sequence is CASSKQPRSSYEQYF. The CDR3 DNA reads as TGTGCCAGTAGTAAACAACCTCGGAGCTCCTACGAGCAGTACTTC.

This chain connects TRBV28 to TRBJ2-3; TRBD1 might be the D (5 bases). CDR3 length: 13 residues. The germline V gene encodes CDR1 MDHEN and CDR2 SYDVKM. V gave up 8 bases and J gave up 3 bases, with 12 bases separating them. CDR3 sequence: CASLQGTTDTQYF. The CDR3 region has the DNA TGTGCCAGCTTGCAGGGTACTACAGATACGCAGTATTTT.

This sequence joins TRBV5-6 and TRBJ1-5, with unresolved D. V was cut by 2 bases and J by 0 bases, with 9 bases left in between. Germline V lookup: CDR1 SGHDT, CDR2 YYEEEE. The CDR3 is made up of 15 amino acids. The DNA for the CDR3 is TGTGCCAGCAGCTTTGGAGGCTATAGCAATCAGCCCCAGCATTTT. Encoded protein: CASSFGGYSNQPQHF.

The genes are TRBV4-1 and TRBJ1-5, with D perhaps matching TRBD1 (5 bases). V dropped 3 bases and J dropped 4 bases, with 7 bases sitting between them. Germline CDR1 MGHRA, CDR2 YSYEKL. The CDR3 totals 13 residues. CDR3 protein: CASSHGGNQPQHF. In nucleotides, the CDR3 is TGCGCCAGCAGCCATGGGGGGAATCAGCCCCAGCATTTT.

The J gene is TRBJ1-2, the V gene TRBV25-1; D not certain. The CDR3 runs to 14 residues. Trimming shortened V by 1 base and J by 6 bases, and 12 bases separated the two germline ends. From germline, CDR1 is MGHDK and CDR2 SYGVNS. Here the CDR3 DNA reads TGTGCCAGCAGTGAATCGGGGTCCCGGCATGGCTACACCTTC. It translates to CASSESGSRHGYTF.

This chain's CDR3 is CASSLLGQGRNGELFF. The CDR3 nucleotides are TGTGCCAGCAGCCTACTAGGACAGGGGAGGAACGGGGAGCTGTTTTTT. This chain connects TRBV7-8 to TRBJ2-2, with 9 bases identical to TRBD1. The germline gives CDR1 SGHVS, CDR2 FQNEAQ. With 5 bases clipped from V and 7 bases from J, the junction kept 11 bases outside the gene matches. This CDR3 has 16 residues.

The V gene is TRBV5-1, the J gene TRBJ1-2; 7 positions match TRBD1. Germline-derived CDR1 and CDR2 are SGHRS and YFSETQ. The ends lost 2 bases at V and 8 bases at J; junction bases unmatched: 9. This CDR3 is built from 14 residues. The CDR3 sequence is CASSFATGVQGYTF. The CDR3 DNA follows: TGCGCCAGCAGCTTCGCCACAGGGGTCCAAGGCTACACCTTC.

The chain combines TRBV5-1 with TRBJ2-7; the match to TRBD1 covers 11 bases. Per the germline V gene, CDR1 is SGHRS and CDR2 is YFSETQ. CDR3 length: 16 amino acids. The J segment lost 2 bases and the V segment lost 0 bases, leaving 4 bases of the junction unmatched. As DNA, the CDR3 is TGCGCCAGCAGCTTGGGGACAGGGGGCGACCCCTACGAGCAGTACTTC. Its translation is CASSLGTGGDPYEQYF.

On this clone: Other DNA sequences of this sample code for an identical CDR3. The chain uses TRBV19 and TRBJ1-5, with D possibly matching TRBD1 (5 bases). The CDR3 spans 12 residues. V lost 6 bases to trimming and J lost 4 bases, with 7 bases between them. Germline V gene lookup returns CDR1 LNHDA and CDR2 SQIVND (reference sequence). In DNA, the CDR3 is TGTGCCAGTAGCCCAGGGAATCAGCCCCAGCATTTT. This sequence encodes CASSPGNQPQHF.

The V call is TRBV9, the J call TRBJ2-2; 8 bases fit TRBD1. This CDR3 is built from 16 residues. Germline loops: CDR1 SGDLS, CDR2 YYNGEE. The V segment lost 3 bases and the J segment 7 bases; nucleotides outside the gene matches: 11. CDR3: CASSAPPQGAYGELFF. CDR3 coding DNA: TGTGCCAGCAGCGCCCCCCCTCAGGGGGCGTACGGGGAGCTGTTTTTT.

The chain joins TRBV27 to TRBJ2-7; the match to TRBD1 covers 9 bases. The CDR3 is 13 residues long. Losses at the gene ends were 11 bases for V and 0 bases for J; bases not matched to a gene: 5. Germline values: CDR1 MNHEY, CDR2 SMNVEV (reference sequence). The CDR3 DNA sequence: TGTGCCTCAGGACAGGGGCACTCCTACGAGCAGTACTTC. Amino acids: CASGQGHSYEQYF.

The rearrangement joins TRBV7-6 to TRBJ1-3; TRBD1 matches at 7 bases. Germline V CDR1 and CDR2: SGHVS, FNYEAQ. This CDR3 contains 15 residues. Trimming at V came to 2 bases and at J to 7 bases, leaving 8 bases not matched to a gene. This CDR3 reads CASSLTTGVRNTIYF. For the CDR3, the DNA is TGTGCCAGCAGCTTAACCACAGGGGTTCGGAACACCATATATTTT.

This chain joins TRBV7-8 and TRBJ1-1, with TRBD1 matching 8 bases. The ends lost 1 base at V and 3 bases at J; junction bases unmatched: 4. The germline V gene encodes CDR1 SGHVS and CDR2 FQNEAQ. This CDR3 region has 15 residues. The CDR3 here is CASSLVTGAHTEAFF. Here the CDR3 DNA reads TGTGCCAGCAGCTTAGTGACAGGGGCTCACACTGAAGCTTTCTTT.

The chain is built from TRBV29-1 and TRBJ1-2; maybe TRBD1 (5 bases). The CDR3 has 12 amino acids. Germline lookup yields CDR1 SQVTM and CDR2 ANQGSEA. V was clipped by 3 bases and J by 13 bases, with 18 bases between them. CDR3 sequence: CSVEGRDAQGTF. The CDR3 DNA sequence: TGCAGCGTTGAGGGGCGGGACGCTCAGGGCACCTTC.

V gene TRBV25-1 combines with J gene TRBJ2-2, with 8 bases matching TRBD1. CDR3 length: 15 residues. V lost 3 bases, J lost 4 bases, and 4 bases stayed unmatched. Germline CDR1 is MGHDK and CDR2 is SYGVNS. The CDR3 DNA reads TGTGCCAGCAGTGAGGACAGGGAGCTCACCGGGGAGCTGTTTTTT. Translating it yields CASSEDRELTGELFF. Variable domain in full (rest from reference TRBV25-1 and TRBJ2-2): EADIYQTPRYLVIGTGKKITLECSQTMGHDKMYWYQQDPGMELHLIHYSYGVNSTEKGDLSSESTVSRIRTEHFPLTLESARPSHTSQYLCASSEDRELTGELFFGEGSRLTVL.

The CDR3 is CASSPEGFSGNTIYF. The CDR3 DNA sequence: TGTGCCAGTAGTCCAGAGGGATTTTCTGGAAACACCATATATTTT. The chain joins TRBV19 to TRBJ1-3; D is undetermined. V was cut by 5 bases and J by 1 base, with 12 bases left in between. The CDR3 contains 15 residues. The germline gives CDR1 LNHDA, CDR2 SQIVND (reference sequence).

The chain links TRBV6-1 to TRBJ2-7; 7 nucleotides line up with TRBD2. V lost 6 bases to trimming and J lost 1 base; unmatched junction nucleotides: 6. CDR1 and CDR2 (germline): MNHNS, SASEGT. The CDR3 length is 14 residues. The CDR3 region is CASSALGGSYEQYF. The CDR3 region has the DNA TGTGCCAGCAGCGCCCTGGGGGGGTCCTACGAGCAGTACTTC.

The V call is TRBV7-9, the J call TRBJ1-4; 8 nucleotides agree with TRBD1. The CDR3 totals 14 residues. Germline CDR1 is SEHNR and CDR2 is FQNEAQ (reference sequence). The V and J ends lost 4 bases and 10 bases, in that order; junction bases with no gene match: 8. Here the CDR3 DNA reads TGTGCCAGCAGCTCGACAGGGGAGGAGGGAAAACTGTTTTTT. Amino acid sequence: CASSSTGEEGKLFF.